This passage covers 18 T cell receptor beta chains from one sample sequenced in a study of technical replicates of blood from several donors (TCRdb year 2017). Library creation used the immunoSEQ multiplex PCR assay. In its TCRdb copy, this immuneACCESS table keeps in-frame sequences only and misses some clones. Where compared with another copy, unresolved V genes explain less than half of these, and the others have no known cause. Present in this sample are around 83,000 clones, roughly nine tenths of which were seen just once. The ten largest account for 0.25% of the sample. Specimen: T cells isolated from PBMCs. Receptors were obtained from a human donor in good health.

V usage is TRBV5-4 and J usage is TRBJ1-2; D gene unclear. Trimming removed 1 base from V and 8 bases from J, with 9 bases in between. The CDR3 covers 12 residues. Germline V CDR1 and CDR2: SGHNT, YYREEE (reference sequence). CDR3 DNA: TGTGCCAGCAGCTTGAGTTACTGGGGCTACACCTTC. Translated: CASSLSYWGYTF.

The chain couples TRBV10-3 to TRBJ2-2; maybe TRBD1 (5 bases). V was shortened by 4 bases and J by 5 bases, with 17 bases between the two germline ends. The CDR3 has 16 residues. Germline V gene data show CDR1 as ENHRY and CDR2 as SYGVKD. The CDR3 sequence is CAISGTPTKWTGELFF. CDR3 DNA sequence: TGTGCCATCAGTGGGACACCCACGAAGTGGACCGGGGAGCTGTTTTTT.

The CDR3 is CASSLETLKYNEQFF. Written as DNA, the CDR3 is TGCGCCAGCAGCTTGGAGACACTCAAGTACAATGAGCAGTTCTTC. This sequence joins TRBV5-1 and TRBJ2-1; D remains unclear. The V end lost 0 bases, the J end lost 4 bases, and 11 bases lay between the germline ends. The CDR3 loop spans 15 amino acids. Germline values: CDR1 SGHRS, CDR2 YFSETQ.

V and J are TRBV5-1 and TRBJ1-1, with TRBD1 matching 8 bases. Germline-derived CDR1 and CDR2 are SGHRS and YFSETQ. V lost 6 bases and J lost 0; bases outside the gene matches: 10. The length of the CDR3 is 16 residues. The CDR3 DNA sequence: TGCGCCAGCAAGTCCGGGACAGGCTCTTTGAACACTGAAGCTTTCTTT. This codes for CASKSGTGSLNTEAFF. The whole variable domain, remainder taken from reference TRBV5-1 and TRBJ1-1, is KAGVTQTPRYLIKTRGQQVTLSCSPISGHRSVSWYQQTPGQGLQFLFEYFSETQRNKGNFPGRFSGRQFSNSRSEMNVSTLELGDSALYLCASKSGTGSLNTEAFFGQGTRLTVV.

The chain uses TRBV5-1 and TRBJ2-5, with 10 bases matching TRBD2. Germline V gene data show CDR1 as SGHRS and CDR2 as YFSETQ. V lost 1 base to trimming and J lost 1 base; unmatched junction nucleotides: 1. The CDR3 loop spans 15 amino acids. The CDR3 DNA follows: TGCGCCAGCAGCTTGACTAGCGGGACCCAAGAGACCCAGTACTTC. As protein: CASSLTSGTQETQYF.

The chain combines TRBV19 with TRBJ2-1; D is possibly TRBD1 (6 bases). This CDR3 is built from 14 residues. Germline V CDR1 and CDR2: LNHDA, SQIVND (reference sequence). Trimming removed 3 bases at V and 8 bases at J, with 14 bases between. CDR3 sequence reads: CASSMGAISYEQFF. The CDR3 region has the DNA TGTGCCAGTAGTATGGGGGCCATATCCTATGAGCAGTTCTTC.

This chain joins TRBV7-2 and TRBJ2-7, with TRBD2 matching over 15 bases. Germline values: CDR1 SGHTA, CDR2 FQGNSA. With 5 bases clipped from V and 4 bases from J, the junction kept 3 bases outside the gene matches. This CDR3 spans 15 amino acids. CDR3 sequence: CASSRTSGGGYEQYF. DNA of the CDR3: TGTGCCAGCAGCCGGACTAGCGGGGGGGGGTACGAGCAGTACTTC.

There are a few counts of this clone. V and J are TRBV14 and TRBJ1-1, with D uncertain. In germline, CDR1 is SGHDN, CDR2 FVKESK. Trimming shortened V by 1 base and J by 1 base, and 13 bases separated the two germline ends. There are 16 residues in the CDR3. CDR3 sequence reads: CASSQGVGGGNTEAFF. The CDR3 nucleotides read TGTGCCAGCAGCCAAGGTGTCGGAGGTGGGAACACTGAAGCTTTCTTT.

V gene TRBV28 combines with J gene TRBJ2-3; D is possibly TRBD1 (5 bases). The CDR3 loop spans 14 amino acids. Germline values: CDR1 MDHEN, CDR2 SYDVKM. Trimming took off 8 bases at V and 1 base at J, with 13 bases between the two ends. In DNA form, the CDR3 reads TGTGCCAGCGCCGGACACAGCCGCACAGATACGCAGTATTTT. Residues: CASAGHSRTDTQYF.

This clone was recorded once. The chain employs TRBV4-1 and TRBJ1-1; 7 nucleotides match TRBD1. Trimming at V came to 1 base and at J to 4 bases, leaving 3 bases not matched to a gene. The CDR3 is made up of 14 amino acids. The germline gives CDR1 MGHRA, CDR2 YSYEKL. The CDR3 is CASSQVDRSTEAFF. The CDR3 DNA reads as TGCGCCAGCAGCCAAGTGGACAGGTCCACTGAAGCTTTCTTT.

This clone was seen just once. This rearrangement joins TRBV5-1 to TRBJ1-2; 11 bases are shared with TRBD1. The CDR3 runs to 15 residues. The ends lost 4 bases at V and 8 bases at J; junction bases unmatched: 10. Germline V gene lookup returns CDR1 SGHRS and CDR2 YFSETQ. In nucleotides, the CDR3 is TGCGCCAGCAGCACTCCGGGACAGGGGGAAAAAGGCTACACCTTC. It yields the protein CASSTPGQGEKGYTF.

The J gene is TRBJ1-2, the V gene TRBV19, with no clear D. V lost 0 bases to trimming and J lost 4 bases, with 15 bases between them. The CDR3 runs 16 residues. Looked up from germline, CDR1 is LNHDA and CDR2 is SQIVND (reference sequence). The DNA of the CDR3 is TGTGCCAGTAGTATAGACCTTTCGTGGCACCCCTATGGCTACACCTTC. It codes for CASSIDLSWHPYGYTF.

This clone was recorded only once. The CDR3 DNA follows: TGTGCCACAGGCAATTTAGGATCGCCCCAGCATTTT. This gives the protein CATGNLGSPQHF. The chain combines TRBV2 with TRBJ1-5; no clear D gene. V was pared by 10 bases and J by 9 bases, with 16 bases between. The CDR3 has 12 residues. From germline, CDR1 is SNHLY and CDR2 FYNNEI.

This rearrangement joins TRBV27 to TRBJ2-7; TRBD1 matches 8 bases. From germline, CDR1 is MNHEY and CDR2 SMNVEV (reference sequence). V lost 5 bases, J lost 5 bases, and 5 bases stayed unmatched. The CDR3 spans 13 residues. For the CDR3, the DNA is TGTGCCAGCAGTCCGGGACAGGCTAACGAGCAGTACTTC. Translating gives CASSPGQANEQYF.

The gene calls are TRBV2 and TRBJ1-5; D might be TRBD1 (5 bases). V was pared by 2 bases and J by 5 bases, with 13 bases between. Germline V gives CDR1 SNHLY, CDR2 FYNNEI. This CDR3 is built from 15 residues. The CDR3 protein is CASSETGGEDQPQHF. CDR3 sequence (DNA): TGTGCCAGCAGTGAAACGGGGGGGGAAGATCAGCCCCAGCATTTT.

This sequence joins TRBV19 and TRBJ1-5; tentative D call: TRBD1 (6 bases). From germline, CDR1 is LNHDA and CDR2 SQIVND (reference sequence). V gave up 7 bases and J gave up 3 bases, with 10 bases separating them. CDR3 length: 13 amino acids. CDR3 residues: CASTTGSNQPQHF. The CDR3 nucleotides are TGTGCCAGTACGACAGGTTCCAATCAGCCCCAGCATTTT.

This CDR3 reads CASSFTANYGYTF. DNA for the CDR3: TGTGCCAGCAGCTTTACGGCTAACTATGGCTACACCTTC. The chain joins TRBV5-6 to TRBJ1-2; D is unresolved. Trimming removed 2 bases from V and 0 bases from J, with 5 bases in between. The length of the CDR3 is 13 residues. Germline V CDR1 and CDR2: SGHDT, YYEEEE.

The chain employs TRBV5-5 and TRBJ1-3; 7 positions agree with TRBD1. V shed 3 bases, J shed 8 bases, and the junction held 8 bases outside the gene matches. This CDR3 has 14 residues. Germline V gene data show CDR1 as SGHKS and CDR2 as YYEKEE (reference sequence). The CDR3 bases are TGTGCCAGCAGCTCGCCTTGGGACAGACACACCATATATTTT. Translating gives CASSSPWDRHTIYF.